The clone carrying this T cell receptor (beta chain) was seen a handful of times. Stated time point: newly diagnosed GD, antithyroid drugs for less than 3 months. The TCR library was made from RNA extracted from PBMCs. This sample is part of a study of regulatory T cells in long-lasting Graves disease. CDR1 and CDR2 (germline): LGHDT, YNNKEL (reference sequence). The length of the CDR3 is 13 residues. V lost 11 bases to trimming and J lost 9 bases; unmatched junction nucleotides: 8. Assembly of TCR beta libraries relied on iRepertoire HTBI primers together with Arm-PCR of CDR3 regions. TCRdb ran MiXCR on the multiplex PCR reads and lists one entry per CDR3 protein. The table includes 500,000 to 700,000 distinct CDR3 sequences, approximately 15% detected once. In addition, the sample was reused for a study of T cells in Graves' hyperthyroidism and ophthalmopathy. That report adds: Appearing also in blood were most of the thyroid clonotypes expanded above 0.001.

The sequence came from a woman aged 25 to 39 with Graves disease. The chain recombines TRBV3-1 with TRBJ1-6, with TRBD1 matching 9 bases. The sequenced sample was peripheral blood mononuclear cells (PBMCs), obtained at new diagnosis, from a patient treated with antithyroid drugs. CDR3 coding DNA: TGTGCCTCGGGACAGGGAACTCCTTCACCCCTCCACTTT. Its translation is CASGQGTPSPLHF.